This T cell receptor (beta chain) stems from a study of cytomegalovirus exposure and HLA in healthy donors. Study-wide findings and caveats: Analyses of presence and absence presupposed an approximately uniform sequencing depth across donors. One later analysis reportedly identified an Asian-associated ancestry cluster that showed fewer N-insertions than the approximately 600-donor mean.

Primers for the PCR totalled 60 Vbeta and 13 Jbeta. TCRdb keeps only in-frame clones here, not all; method: immunoSEQ multiplex PCR. Among approximately 200,000 clones listed, approximately 70% were seen once. With 9 bases removed from V and 2 bases from J, the gap between germline ends came to 17 bases. Germline CDR1 and CDR2: MNHEY and SMNVEV (reference sequence). This CDR3 has 15 amino acids. Concerning this clone: Its antigen remains unknown.

V usage is TRBV27 and J usage is TRBJ1-3; D is ambiguous. The sequencing sample was made of PBMCs. This sequence was found in a woman between 25 and 40 years old in good health and CMV-seropositive. The CDR3 here is CARWRSGGPGNTIYF. As DNA, the CDR3 is TGTGCCAGGTGGAGATCGGGTGGCCCTGGAAACACCATATATTTT.